A single sample is the source of the 13 T cell receptor beta chains below, sequenced in a study of T cell responses to AZD1222 COVID-19 vaccine. This table comes from immunoSEQ multiplex PCR, and its TCRdb copy is limited to in-frame clones, with some not included. The sample records 87,000 or so clones, 90% being singletons. The sample here was peripheral blood, taken on day 0 of AZD1222 vaccination. Receptors originate from an adult in good health.

This clone has just one count. In nucleotides, the CDR3 is TGTGCCAGCAGTTACTACCGGGACAGTAACTATGGCTACACCTTC. This translates into CASSYYRDSNYGYTF. V is TRBV6-5 and J is TRBJ1-2, with 7 bases identical to TRBD1. Germline V CDR1 and CDR2: MNHEY, SVGAGI. Trimming at V came to 1 base and at J to 1 base, leaving 3 bases not matched to a gene. CDR3 size: 15 residues.

The chain joins TRBV27 to TRBJ1-5, with no clear D. From germline, CDR1 is MNHEY and CDR2 SMNVEV (reference sequence). This CDR3 comprises 14 residues. With 5 bases removed from V and 0 bases from J, the gap between germline ends came to 8 bases. The CDR3 bases are TGTGCCAGCAGTCCCTCGGGTAGCAATCAGCCCCAGCATTTT. Translated, it gives CASSPSGSNQPQHF.

The chain joins TRBV19 to TRBJ1-5; D unclear. Germline loops: CDR1 LNHDA, CDR2 SQIVND (reference sequence). V was trimmed by 3 bases and J by 4 bases, leaving 10 bases between them. This CDR3 is built from 14 residues. The DNA of the CDR3 is TGTGCCAGTAGTATTATCCAGTTAAATCAGCCCCAGCATTTT. Translating gives CASSIIQLNQPQHF.

The rearrangement joins TRBV29-1 to TRBJ1-1, with 7 bases aligning to TRBD1. Germline CDR1 is SQVTM and CDR2 is ANQGSEA. The V gene end was trimmed by 6 bases and the J gene end by 4 bases; junction bases not matched to a gene: 5. This CDR3 is 12 amino acids long. The CDR3: CSVNRQGTEAFF. The DNA of the CDR3 is TGCAGCGTAAATAGACAGGGCACTGAAGCTTTCTTT. The full variable domain, with the rest looked up from reference TRBV29-1 and TRBJ1-1, is SAVISQKPSRDICQRGTSLTIQCQVDSQVTMMFWYRQQPGQSLTLIATANQGSEATYESGFVIDKFPISRPNLTFSTLTVSNMSPEDSSIYLCSVNRQGTEAFFGQGTRLTVV.

This chain joins TRBV9 and TRBJ1-3; maybe TRBD1 (5 bases). The germline V gene encodes CDR1 SGDLS and CDR2 YYNGEE. Trimming removed 4 bases at V and 8 bases at J, with 10 bases between. The CDR3 length is 12 residues. The CDR3 DNA follows: TGTGCCAGCAGCTCGGGGGGGGACACCATATATTTT. This codes for CASSSGGDTIYF.

This clone has a single count. This chain connects TRBV7-9 to TRBJ1-4; possibly TRBD1 for D (6 bases). The CDR3 consists of 14 residues. V lost 5 bases and J 2 bases, leaving 9 bases between the germline ends. Germline V gene lookup returns CDR1 SEHNR and CDR2 FQNEAQ (reference sequence). The CDR3 region has the DNA TGTGCCAGCAGCCGTACAGGGACTAATGAAAAACTGTTTTTT. Its protein is CASSRTGTNEKLFF.

This CDR3 reads CASSYTHGTSYEQYF. Written as DNA, the CDR3 is TGTGCCAGCAGTTACACCCACGGGACAAGCTACGAGCAGTACTTC. The rearrangement uses TRBV6-5 and TRBJ2-7, with D possibly TRBD1 on 6 matching bases. CDR1 is MNHEY and CDR2 is SVGAGI in the germline V gene. The V end lost 2 bases, the J end lost 3 bases, and 14 bases lay between the germline ends. The CDR3 runs to 15 residues.

The CDR3 nucleotides read TGTGCCAGCAGTTACTCGAAGGTTGGCACTGAAGCTTTCTTT. Translating gives CASSYSKVGTEAFF. The rearrangement joins TRBV6-5 to TRBJ1-1; D is undetermined. Germline values: CDR1 MNHEY, CDR2 SVGAGI. V was pared by 0 bases and J by 4 bases, with 9 bases between. CDR3 length: 14 amino acids.

This clone was seen more than once but under ten times. The chain employs TRBV2 and TRBJ2-3; perhaps TRBD1 as D (5 bases). Germline lookup yields CDR1 SNHLY and CDR2 FYNNEI. This CDR3 is 13 amino acids long. Trimming removed 6 bases from V and 5 bases from J, with 12 bases in between. The CDR3 nucleotides read TGTGCCAGCAGGACAGTCCCGGGAGATACGCAGTATTTT. Translated: CASRTVPGDTQYF.

The chain employs TRBV9 and TRBJ1-2, with D maybe TRBD1 (5 bases). CDR1 SGDLS and CDR2 YYNGEE come from the germline V gene. The CDR3 runs 15 residues. The V gene lost 0 bases and the J gene lost 6 bases, with 15 bases spanning the gap. The CDR3 spells CASSVAFGAAHGYTF. CDR3 sequence (DNA): TGTGCCAGCAGCGTAGCATTTGGGGCAGCCCATGGCTACACCTTC.

The chain combines TRBV7-8 with TRBJ1-6; 8 bases are a match to TRBD1. Germline V gives CDR1 SGHVS, CDR2 FQNEAQ. V lost 5 bases, J lost 4 bases, and 7 bases stayed unmatched. The CDR3 is 16 residues long. CDR3 loop: CASSAPTGVYNSPLHF. Here the CDR3 DNA reads TGTGCCAGCAGCGCTCCGACAGGGGTTTATAATTCACCCCTCCACTTT.

The chain combines TRBV7-2 with TRBJ2-7, with D tentatively TRBD1 (8 bases). The CDR3 sequence is 14 residues long. Germline assignment: CDR1 SGHTA and CDR2 FQGNSA. V was trimmed by 5 bases and J by 3 bases, leaving 14 bases between them. Here the CDR3 DNA reads TGTGCCAGCAGCCGGGGGGACAGGCTCTACGAGCAGTACTTC. Translated: CASSRGDRLYEQYF.

The chain has TRBV7-2 and TRBJ2-7; no reliable D call. CDR1 SGHTA and CDR2 FQGNSA come from the germline V gene. The V gene lost 5 bases and the J gene lost 2 bases, with 13 bases spanning the gap. CDR3 length: 14 residues. The CDR3 region has the DNA TGTGCCAGCAGCCCGAATGGCGGCCCCTACGAGCAGTACTTC. Protein: CASSPNGGPYEQYF.